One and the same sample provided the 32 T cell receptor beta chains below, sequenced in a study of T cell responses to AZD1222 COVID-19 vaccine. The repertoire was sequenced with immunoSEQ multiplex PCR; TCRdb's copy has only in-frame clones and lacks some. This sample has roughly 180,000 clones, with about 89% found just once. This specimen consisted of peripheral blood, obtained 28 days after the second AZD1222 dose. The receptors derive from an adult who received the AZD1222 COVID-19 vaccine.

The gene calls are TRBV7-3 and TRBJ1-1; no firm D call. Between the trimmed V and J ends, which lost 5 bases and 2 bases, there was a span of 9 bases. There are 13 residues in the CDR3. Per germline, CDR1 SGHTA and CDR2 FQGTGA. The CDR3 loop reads CASSVQRNTEAFF. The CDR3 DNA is TGTGCCAGCAGCGTACAGAGAAACACTGAAGCTTTCTTT.

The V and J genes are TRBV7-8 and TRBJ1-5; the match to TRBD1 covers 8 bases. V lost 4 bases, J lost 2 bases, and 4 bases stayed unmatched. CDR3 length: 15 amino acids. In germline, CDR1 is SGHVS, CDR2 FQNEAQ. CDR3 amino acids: CASSSQGARNQPQHF. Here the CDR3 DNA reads TGTGCCAGCAGCTCCCAGGGGGCTCGCAATCAGCCCCAGCATTTT.

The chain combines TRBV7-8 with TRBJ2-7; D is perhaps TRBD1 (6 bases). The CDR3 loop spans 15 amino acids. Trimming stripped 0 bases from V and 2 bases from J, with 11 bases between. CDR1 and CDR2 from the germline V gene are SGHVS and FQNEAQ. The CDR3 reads CASSLAPGHAYEQYF. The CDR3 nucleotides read TGTGCCAGCAGCTTAGCCCCGGGACACGCCTACGAGCAGTACTTC.

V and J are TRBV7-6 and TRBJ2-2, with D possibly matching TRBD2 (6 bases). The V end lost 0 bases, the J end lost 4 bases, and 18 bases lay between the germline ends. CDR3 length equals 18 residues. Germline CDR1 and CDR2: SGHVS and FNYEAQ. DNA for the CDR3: TGTGCCAGCAGCTTAGCCAGACTAGGACTGGGGTCCACCGGGGAGCTGTTTTTT. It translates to CASSLARLGLGSTGELFF.

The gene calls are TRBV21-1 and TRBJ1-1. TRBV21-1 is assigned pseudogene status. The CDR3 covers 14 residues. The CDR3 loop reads CASSGRPRDTEAFF. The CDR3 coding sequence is TGTGCCAGCAGCGGTCGCCCGAGGGACACTGAAGCTTTCTTT.

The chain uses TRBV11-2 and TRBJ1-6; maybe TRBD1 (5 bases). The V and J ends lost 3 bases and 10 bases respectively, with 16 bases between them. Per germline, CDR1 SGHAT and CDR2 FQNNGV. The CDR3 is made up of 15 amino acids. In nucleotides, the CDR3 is TGTGCCAGCAGCTTTGGGTGGGGGGATCGATCACCCCTCCACTTT. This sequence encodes CASSFGWGDRSPLHF.

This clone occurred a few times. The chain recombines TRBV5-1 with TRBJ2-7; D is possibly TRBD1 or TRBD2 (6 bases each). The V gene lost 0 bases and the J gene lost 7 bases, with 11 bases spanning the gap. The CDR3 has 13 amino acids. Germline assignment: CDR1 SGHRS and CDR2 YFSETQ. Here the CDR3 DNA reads TGCGCCAGCAGCTTGGAACAGGGAGGAGAGCAGTACTTC. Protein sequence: CASSLEQGGEQYF.

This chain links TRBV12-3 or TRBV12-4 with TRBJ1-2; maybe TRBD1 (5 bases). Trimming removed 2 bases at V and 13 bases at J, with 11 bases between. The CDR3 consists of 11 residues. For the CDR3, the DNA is TGTGCCAGCAGTTTATTAGGGGCGACCACCTTC. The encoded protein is CASSLLGATTF.

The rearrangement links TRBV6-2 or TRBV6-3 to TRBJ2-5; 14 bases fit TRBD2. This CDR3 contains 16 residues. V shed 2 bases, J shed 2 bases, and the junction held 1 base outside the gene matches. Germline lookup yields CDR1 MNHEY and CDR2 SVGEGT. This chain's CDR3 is CASSYGTSGGQETQYF. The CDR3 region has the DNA TGTGCCAGCAGTTACGGGACTAGCGGGGGTCAAGAGACCCAGTACTTC.

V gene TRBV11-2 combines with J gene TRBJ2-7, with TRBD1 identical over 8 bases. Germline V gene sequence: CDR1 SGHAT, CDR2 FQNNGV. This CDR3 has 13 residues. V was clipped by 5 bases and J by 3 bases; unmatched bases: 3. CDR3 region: CASSPDRDYEQYF. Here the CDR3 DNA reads TGTGCCAGCAGCCCGGACAGGGACTACGAGCAGTACTTC.

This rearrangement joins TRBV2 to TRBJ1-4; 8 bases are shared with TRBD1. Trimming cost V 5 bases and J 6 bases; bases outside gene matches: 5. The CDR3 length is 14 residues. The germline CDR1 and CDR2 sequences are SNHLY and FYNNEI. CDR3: CASSNRGVYEKLFF. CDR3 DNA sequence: TGTGCCAGCAGTAACAGGGGGGTTTATGAAAAACTGTTTTTT.

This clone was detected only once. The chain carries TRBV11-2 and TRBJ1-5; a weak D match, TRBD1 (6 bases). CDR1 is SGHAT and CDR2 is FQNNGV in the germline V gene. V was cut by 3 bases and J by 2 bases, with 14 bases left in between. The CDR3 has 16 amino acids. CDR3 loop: CASSFSGGAGNQPQHF. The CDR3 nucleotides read TGTGCCAGCAGCTTTTCCGGGGGCGCCGGCAATCAGCCCCAGCATTTT.

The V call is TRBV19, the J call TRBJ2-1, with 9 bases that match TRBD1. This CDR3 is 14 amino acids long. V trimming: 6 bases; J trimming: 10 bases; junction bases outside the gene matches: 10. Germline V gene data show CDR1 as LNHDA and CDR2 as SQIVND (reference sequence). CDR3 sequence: CASSPGGTGHEQFF. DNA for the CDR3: TGTGCCAGTAGCCCTGGGGGGACAGGGCACGAGCAGTTCTTC.

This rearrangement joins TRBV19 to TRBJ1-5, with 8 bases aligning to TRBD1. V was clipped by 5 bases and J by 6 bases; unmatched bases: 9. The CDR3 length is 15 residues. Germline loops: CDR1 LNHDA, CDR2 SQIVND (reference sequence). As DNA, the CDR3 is TGTGCCAGTAGTCCTGTAGGACAGGGAAGTCAGCCCCAGCATTTT. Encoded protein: CASSPVGQGSQPQHF. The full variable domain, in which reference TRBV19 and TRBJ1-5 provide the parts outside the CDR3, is DGGITQSPKYLFRKEGQNVTLSCEQNLNHDAMYWYRQDPGQGLRLIYYSQIVNDFQKGDIAEGYSVSREKKESFPLTVTSAQKNPTAFYLCASSPVGQGSQPQHFGDGTRLSIL.

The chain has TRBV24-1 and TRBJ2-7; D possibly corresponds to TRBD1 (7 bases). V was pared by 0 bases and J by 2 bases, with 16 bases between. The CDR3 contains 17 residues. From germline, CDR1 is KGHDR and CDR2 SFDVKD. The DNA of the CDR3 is TGTGCCACCAGTGATTTGCCTGGACAGGCGGGGACCTACGAGCAGTACTTC. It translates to CATSDLPGQAGTYEQYF.

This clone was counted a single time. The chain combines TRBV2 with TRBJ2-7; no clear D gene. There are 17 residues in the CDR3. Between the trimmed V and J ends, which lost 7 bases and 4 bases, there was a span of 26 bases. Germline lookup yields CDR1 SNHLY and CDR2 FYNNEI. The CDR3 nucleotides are TGTGCCAGCACTGAGAGAGAGAACGACATGAATTTGTACGAGCAGTACTTC. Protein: CASTERENDMNLYEQYF.

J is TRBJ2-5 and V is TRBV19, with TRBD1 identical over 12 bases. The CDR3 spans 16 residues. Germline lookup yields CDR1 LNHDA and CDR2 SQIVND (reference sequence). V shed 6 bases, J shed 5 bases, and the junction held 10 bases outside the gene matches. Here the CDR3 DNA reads TGTGCCAGTAGCTCCGGGACAGGGGGCTTCGGGGAGACCCAGTACTTC. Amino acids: CASSSGTGGFGETQYF.

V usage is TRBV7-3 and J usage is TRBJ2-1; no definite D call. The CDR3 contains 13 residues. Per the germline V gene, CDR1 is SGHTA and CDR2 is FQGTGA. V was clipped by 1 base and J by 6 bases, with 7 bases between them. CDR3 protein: CASSLMETNEQFF. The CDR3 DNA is TGTGCCAGCAGCTTAATGGAGACCAATGAGCAGTTCTTC. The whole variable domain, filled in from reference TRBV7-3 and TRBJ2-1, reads GAGVSQTPSNKVTEKGKYVELRCDPISGHTALYWYRQSLGQGPEFLIYFQGTGAADDSGLPNDRFFAVRPEGSVSTLKIQRTERGDSAVYLCASSLMETNEQFFGPGTRLTVL.

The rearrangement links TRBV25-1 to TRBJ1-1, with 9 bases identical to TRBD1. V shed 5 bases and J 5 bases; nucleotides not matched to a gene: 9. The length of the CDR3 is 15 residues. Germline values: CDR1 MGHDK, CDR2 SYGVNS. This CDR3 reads CASSRPGTGRTEAFF. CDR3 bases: TGTGCCAGCAGTCGCCCTGGGACAGGGAGAACTGAAGCTTTCTTT.

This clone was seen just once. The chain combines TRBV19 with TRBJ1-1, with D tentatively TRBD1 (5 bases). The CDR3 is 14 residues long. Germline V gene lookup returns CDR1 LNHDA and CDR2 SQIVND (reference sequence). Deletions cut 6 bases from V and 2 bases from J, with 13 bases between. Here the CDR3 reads CASSLGALNTEAFF. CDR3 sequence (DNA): TGTGCCAGTAGCCTCGGGGCACTTAACACTGAAGCTTTCTTT.

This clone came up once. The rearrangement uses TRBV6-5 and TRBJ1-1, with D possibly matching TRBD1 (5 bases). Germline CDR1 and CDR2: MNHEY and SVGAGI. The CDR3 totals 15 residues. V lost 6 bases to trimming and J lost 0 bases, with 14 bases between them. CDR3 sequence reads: CASSPLRQLNTEAFF. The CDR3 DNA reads TGTGCCAGCAGCCCACTGCGACAGTTGAACACTGAAGCTTTCTTT.

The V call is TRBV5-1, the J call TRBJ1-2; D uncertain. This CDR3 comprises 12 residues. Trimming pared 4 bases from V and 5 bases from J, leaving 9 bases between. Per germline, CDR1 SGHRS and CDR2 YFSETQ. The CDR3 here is CASSPQQYGYTF. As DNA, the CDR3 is TGCGCCAGCAGCCCACAACAGTATGGCTACACCTTC.

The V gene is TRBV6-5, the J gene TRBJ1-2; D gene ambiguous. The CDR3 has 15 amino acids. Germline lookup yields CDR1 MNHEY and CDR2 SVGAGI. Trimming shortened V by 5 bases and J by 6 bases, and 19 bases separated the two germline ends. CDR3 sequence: CASSPHQRGMNGYTF. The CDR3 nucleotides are TGTGCCAGCAGTCCCCATCAGAGAGGGATGAATGGCTACACCTTC.

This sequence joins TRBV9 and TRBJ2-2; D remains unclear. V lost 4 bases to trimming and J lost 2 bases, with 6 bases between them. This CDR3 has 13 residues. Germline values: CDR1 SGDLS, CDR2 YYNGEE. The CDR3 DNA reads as TGTGCCAGCAGCACCTTTAACACCGGGGAGCTGTTTTTT. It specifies CASSTFNTGELFF.

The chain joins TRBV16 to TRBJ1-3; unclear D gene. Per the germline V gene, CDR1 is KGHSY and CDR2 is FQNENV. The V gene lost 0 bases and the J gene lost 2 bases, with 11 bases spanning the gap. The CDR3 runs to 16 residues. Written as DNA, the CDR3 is TGTGCCAGCAGCCAATCGTACCCGTTAACTGGAAACACCATATATTTT. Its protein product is CASSQSYPLTGNTIYF.

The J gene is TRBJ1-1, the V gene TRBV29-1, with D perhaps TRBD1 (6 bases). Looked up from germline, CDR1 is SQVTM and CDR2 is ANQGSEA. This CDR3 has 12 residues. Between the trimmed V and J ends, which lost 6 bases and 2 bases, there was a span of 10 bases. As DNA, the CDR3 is TGCAGCGTGGGACACAGAAACACTGAAGCTTTCTTT. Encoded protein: CSVGHRNTEAFF.

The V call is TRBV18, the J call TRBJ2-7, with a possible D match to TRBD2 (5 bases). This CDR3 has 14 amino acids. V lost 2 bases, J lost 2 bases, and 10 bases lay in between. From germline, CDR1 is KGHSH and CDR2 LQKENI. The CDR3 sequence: CASSPKRDTYEQYF. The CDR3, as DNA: TGTGCCAGCTCACCAAAGAGGGATACCTACGAGCAGTACTTC.

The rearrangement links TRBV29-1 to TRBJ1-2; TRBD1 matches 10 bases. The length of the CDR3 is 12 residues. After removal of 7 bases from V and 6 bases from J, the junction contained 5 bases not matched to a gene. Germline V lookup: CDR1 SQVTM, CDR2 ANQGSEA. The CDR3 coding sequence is TGCAGCGCCCCCGGGACAGGGGATGGCTACACCTTC. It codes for CSAPGTGDGYTF.

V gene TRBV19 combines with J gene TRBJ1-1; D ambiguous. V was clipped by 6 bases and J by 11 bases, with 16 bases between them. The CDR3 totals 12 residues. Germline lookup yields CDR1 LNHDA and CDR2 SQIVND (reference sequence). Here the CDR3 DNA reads TGTGCCAGTAGGACTACCCCGCTGAGGGCTTTCTTT. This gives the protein CASRTTPLRAFF.

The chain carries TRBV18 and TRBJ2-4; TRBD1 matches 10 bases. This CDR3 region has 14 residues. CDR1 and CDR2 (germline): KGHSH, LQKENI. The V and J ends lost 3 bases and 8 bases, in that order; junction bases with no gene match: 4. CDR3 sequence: CASSPGTGEDIQYF. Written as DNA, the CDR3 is TGTGCCAGCTCACCCGGGACAGGGGAAGACATTCAGTACTTC.

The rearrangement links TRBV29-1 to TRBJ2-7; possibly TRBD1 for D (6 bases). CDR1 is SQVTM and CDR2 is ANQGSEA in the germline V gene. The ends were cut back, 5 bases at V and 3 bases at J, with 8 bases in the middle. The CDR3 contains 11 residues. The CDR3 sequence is CSVSDSYEQYF. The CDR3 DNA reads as TGCAGCGTTTCGGACAGCTACGAGCAGTACTTC.

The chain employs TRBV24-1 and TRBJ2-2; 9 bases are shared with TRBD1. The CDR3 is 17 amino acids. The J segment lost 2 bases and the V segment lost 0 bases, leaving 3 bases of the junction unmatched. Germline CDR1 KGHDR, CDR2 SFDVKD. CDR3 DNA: TGTGCCACCAGTGATTTGCCGGGACAGGGAAACACCGGGGAGCTGTTTTTT. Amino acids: CATSDLPGQGNTGELFF.